The 22 T cell receptor beta chains below all came from one sample that was sequenced in a study of early stage breast cancer tumors. Assay: immunoSEQ multiplex PCR; the TCRdb copy retains only in-frame clones and omits some. This sample has around 60,000 clones; more than 60% occur once, and the top ten carry nearly 3.5%. The sample was blood. These receptors were collected from a person aged 25 to 39 with breast cancer.

The chain joins TRBV25-1 to TRBJ2-7; D gene uncertain. The germline gives CDR1 MGHDK, CDR2 SYGVNS. This CDR3 contains 14 residues. Trimming took 10 bases from V and 2 from J, leaving 18 bases between them. The CDR3 DNA sequence: TGTGCCACCGAGAATGCAGCCGGAGCCTACGAGCAGTACTTC. Its protein product is CATENAAGAYEQYF.

The chain carries TRBV6-5 and TRBJ1-1; no definite D call. Germline V gene sequence: CDR1 MNHEY, CDR2 SVGAGI. V was trimmed by 6 bases and J by 4 bases, leaving 15 bases between them. The CDR3 runs 14 residues. This chain's CDR3 is CASRTGREATEAFF. The CDR3 DNA reads as TGTGCCAGCAGAACCGGGCGTGAGGCCACTGAAGCTTTCTTT.

The V and J genes are TRBV10-3 and TRBJ2-5, with D unclear. This CDR3 region has 12 residues. Germline assignment: CDR1 ENHRY and CDR2 SYGVKD. V was trimmed by 2 bases and J by 4 bases, leaving 5 bases between them. CDR3 protein: CAISELRETQYF. As DNA, the CDR3 is TGTGCCATCAGTGAGCTAAGAGAGACCCAGTACTTC.

This chain uses TRBV6-5 with TRBJ2-1; 10 nucleotides agree with TRBD2. This CDR3 comprises 14 residues. V shed 9 bases, J shed 5 bases, and the junction held 7 bases outside the gene matches. Germline CDR1 is MNHEY and CDR2 is SVGAGI. The chain's CDR3 is CASQREGFHNEQFF. The DNA of the CDR3 is TGTGCCAGTCAGCGGGAGGGTTTCCACAATGAGCAGTTCTTC.

The V call is TRBV5-4, the J call TRBJ1-2; D possibly corresponds to TRBD1 (5 bases). V was cut by 0 bases and J by 2 bases, with 8 bases left in between. Germline V gives CDR1 SGHNT, CDR2 YYREEE (reference sequence). The CDR3 totals 14 residues. The CDR3 bases are TGTGCCAGCAGCTTGGTCCAGGGAAACTATGGCTACACCTTC. Its translation is CASSLVQGNYGYTF.

The V and J genes are TRBV5-6 and TRBJ2-2; D perhaps matches TRBD2 (6 bases). The CDR3 runs 15 residues. CDR1 is SGHDT, CDR2 YYEEEE, per germline. Between the trimmed V and J ends, which lost 3 bases and 0 bases, there was a span of 9 bases. The CDR3 nucleotides are TGTGCCAGCAGCTCAGCGGGTTCGAACACCGGGGAGCTGTTTTTT. This codes for CASSSAGSNTGELFF. Filled out from reference TRBV5-6 and TRBJ2-2, the complete variable domain reads DAGVTQSPTHLIKTRGQQVTLRCSPKSGHDTVSWYQQALGQGPQFIFQYYEEEERQRGNFPDRFSGHQFPNYSSELNVNALLLGDSALYLCASSSAGSNTGELFFGEGSRLTVL.

This clone has just one count. This chain connects TRBV5-1 to TRBJ1-1, with a possible D match to TRBD1 (6 bases). Germline loops: CDR1 SGHRS, CDR2 YFSETQ. Trimming removed 2 bases at V and 5 bases at J, with 19 bases between. This CDR3 has 16 amino acids. CDR3 in DNA: TGCGCCAGCAGCTTTGTGTCCGGGGGGGCGAGGACTGAAGCTTTCTTT. Translated: CASSFVSGGARTEAFF.

This chain joins TRBV11-2 and TRBJ1-1, with D perhaps TRBD1 (5 bases). CDR1 is SGHAT, CDR2 FQNNGV, per germline. V was pared by 5 bases and J by 3 bases, with 19 bases between. The length of the CDR3 is 16 residues. In DNA, the CDR3 is TGTGCCAGCAGCGATCCCTACAAACAGGTAGACACTGAAGCTTTCTTT. Residues: CASSDPYKQVDTEAFF. The entire variable domain, with the rest obtained from reference TRBV11-2 and TRBJ1-1, is as follows: EAGVAQSPRYKIIEKRQSVAFWCNPISGHATLYWYQQILGQGPKLLIQFQNNGVVDDSQLPKDRFSAERLKGVDSTLKIQPAKLEDSAVYLCASSDPYKQVDTEAFFGQGTRLTVV.

V is TRBV6-4 and J is TRBJ2-3, with 8 bases identical to TRBD2. CDR1 and CDR2 (germline): MRHNA, SNTAGT. The junction had 7 bases not matched to a gene; V was cut back by 5 bases and J by 0 bases. The CDR3 covers 16 residues. CDR3 loop: CASSPQLAASTDTQYF. The CDR3 coding sequence is TGTGCCAGCAGTCCCCAACTAGCGGCTAGCACAGATACGCAGTATTTT.

V usage is TRBV4-3 and J usage is TRBJ2-1, with 8 positions matching TRBD2. Looked up from germline, CDR1 is LGHNA and CDR2 is YSLEER. The junction had 6 bases not matched to a gene; V was cut back by 1 base and J by 4 bases. This CDR3 spans 16 amino acids. CDR3 sequence (DNA): TGCGCCAGCAGCCAAGGGGCTAGCGGGTTTTACAATGAGCAGTTCTTC. Encoded protein: CASSQGASGFYNEQFF.

The chain joins TRBV19 to TRBJ1-1, with a weak D call TRBD1 (5 bases). Trimming pared 5 bases from V and 5 bases from J, leaving 15 bases between. Germline-derived CDR1 and CDR2 are LNHDA and SQIVND (reference sequence). The CDR3 loop spans 14 amino acids. The CDR3 is CASSSVQGVTEAFF. In DNA, the CDR3 is TGTGCCAGTAGTTCAGTACAAGGGGTTACTGAAGCTTTCTTT.

The rearrangement uses TRBV5-4 and TRBJ2-1; 7 bases are a match to TRBD1. In germline, CDR1 is SGHNT, CDR2 YYREEE (reference sequence). V lost 1 base, J lost 9 bases, and 7 bases stayed unmatched. This CDR3 is 14 amino acids long. The CDR3 here is CASSLRQGNTEQFF. CDR3 DNA sequence: TGTGCCAGCAGCTTGAGACAGGGAAATACTGAGCAGTTCTTC.

V is TRBV11-3 and J is TRBJ2-7; 10 nucleotides line up with TRBD1. The J call may be wrong; the DNA end is better matched by TRBJ2-5. The germline V gene has CDR1 SGHNT and CDR2 YENEEA. This CDR3 has 16 residues. The CDR3 reads CASSLSTGGRQETQYF. CDR3 sequence (DNA): TGTGCCAGCAGCTTATCGACAGGGGGCCGCCAAGAGACCCAGTACTTC.

For this clone: At one boundary the junction diverges from the germline segment, which might be a read error. This CDR3 reads CASGLGETTGELFF. As DNA, the CDR3 is TGTGCTAGTGGTTTGGGCGAGACGACCGGAGAGCTGTTTTTT. The rearrangement joins TRBV12-5 to TRBJ2-2; D is unresolved. The germline V gene encodes CDR1 LGHNT and CDR2 FRNRAP. The CDR3 is made up of 14 amino acids.

The chain joins TRBV11-2 to TRBJ1-1, with D perhaps TRBD1 (5 bases). V lost 7 bases to trimming and J lost 0 bases, with 15 bases between them. CDR3 length equals 15 residues. Germline lookup yields CDR1 SGHAT and CDR2 FQNNGV. Written as DNA, the CDR3 is TGTGCCAGCATCCATTCGGGGACGGTGAACACTGAAGCTTTCTTT. It encodes CASIHSGTVNTEAFF. Complete variable domain (other parts from reference TRBV11-2 and TRBJ1-1): EAGVAQSPRYKIIEKRQSVAFWCNPISGHATLYWYQQILGQGPKLLIQFQNNGVVDDSQLPKDRFSAERLKGVDSTLKIQPAKLEDSAVYLCASIHSGTVNTEAFFGQGTRLTVV.

The chain links TRBV6-5 to TRBJ1-1, with D possibly being TRBD1 (5 bases). Trimming cost V 4 bases and J 2 bases, with 11 bases left between them. Germline assignment: CDR1 MNHEY and CDR2 SVGAGI. The CDR3 is made up of 14 amino acids. CDR3 DNA: TGTGCCAGCAGTTTACAGGCAGAAAACACTGAAGCTTTCTTT. Its translation is CASSLQAENTEAFF.

The genes are TRBV6-1 and TRBJ2-1, with 8 positions matching TRBD2. Germline V gene data show CDR1 as MNHNS and CDR2 as SASEGT. The CDR3 consists of 19 residues. V lost 4 bases to trimming and J lost 5 bases; unmatched junction nucleotides: 19. The CDR3 bases are TGTGCCAGCAGTGGTAAGGGACTAGTCGACTACCGGGGGAACAATGAGCAGTTCTTC. This gives the protein CASSGKGLVDYRGNNEQFF.

V is TRBV29-1 and J is TRBJ1-4; TRBD1 aligns across 7 bases. Germline V gives CDR1 SQVTM, CDR2 ANQGSEA. The CDR3 covers 15 residues. V shed 6 bases and J 3 bases; nucleotides not matched to a gene: 10. CDR3 in amino acids: CSVRLGDSANEKLFF. Written as DNA, the CDR3 is TGCAGCGTCCGCCTGGGGGACAGCGCTAATGAAAAACTGTTTTTT.

V is TRBV7-8 and J is TRBJ1-1, with D unclear. This CDR3 contains 15 residues. V lost 1 base to trimming and J lost 1 base, with 10 bases between them. Germline V CDR1 and CDR2: SGHVS, FQNEAQ. CDR3 DNA sequence: TGTGCCAGCAGCTTAGATTGGCAGCCGAACACTGAAGCTTTCTTT. Translated: CASSLDWQPNTEAFF.

The rearrangement joins TRBV10-1 to TRBJ2-1; the match to TRBD2 covers 9 bases. The V segment lost 7 bases and the J segment 3 bases; nucleotides outside the gene matches: 4. This CDR3 has 14 amino acids. Per the germline V gene, CDR1 is WNHNN and CDR2 is SYGVQD (reference sequence). The CDR3 bases are TGCGCCAGCACGGCGGGAGGGCTCTACAATGAGCAGTTCTTC. It is translated as CASTAGGLYNEQFF.

The chain employs TRBV5-1 and TRBJ2-1; 13 bases fit TRBD2. The CDR3 sequence is 16 residues long. The J segment lost 5 bases and the V segment lost 3 bases, leaving 5 bases of the junction unmatched. The germline gives CDR1 SGHRS, CDR2 YFSETQ. CDR3 DNA sequence: TGCGCCAGCAGCTCACAACTAGCGGGAGGGGACAATGAGCAGTTCTTC. Protein: CASSSQLAGGDNEQFF.

The genes are TRBV6-1 and TRBJ2-7; 15 nucleotides line up with TRBD2. CDR1 is MNHNS and CDR2 is SASEGT in the germline V gene. This CDR3 is 19 amino acids long. Germline trimming cut 0 bases from V and 7 bases from J; bases unmatched to any gene: 13. CDR3 bases: TGTGCCAGCAGTGAAGCCCAGGGACTAGCGGGAGGTCATCCAGGGGAGCAGTACTTC. Translated: CASSEAQGLAGGHPGEQYF.